The following is a TCR beta chain sequence with its context. Its cognate antigen is unknown. The CDR3 covers 16 residues. After removal of 4 bases from V and 4 bases from J, the junction contained 10 bases not matched to a gene. The germline V gene has CDR1 KGHSH and CDR2 LQKENI. Using immunoSEQ multiplex PCR, the repertoire was profiled, and TCRdb retains in-frame clones only, with some absent. The sample lists hundreds of thousands of clones; 83% were seen once. This entry belongs to a study of cytomegalovirus exposure and HLA in healthy donors. Study observations and caveats: The investigators catalogued 164 TCR beta chains as cytomegalovirus-associated. Reports indicated that the classifier achieved high specificity and sensitivity in diagnosing cytomegalovirus status. The tendency of first-cohort TCR clusters to co-occur in the 120 validation repertoires was the finding of a later analysis.

The chain employs TRBV18 and TRBJ2-3; 8 bases align to TRBD2. What was sequenced was PBMCs. The receptor was derived from a woman between 18 and 30 years old in good health and CMV-seronegative. The CDR3 loop reads CASSLLERGSADTQYF. The CDR3 region has the DNA TGTGCCAGCTCACTTCTGGAGCGGGGGTCCGCAGATACGCAGTATTTT.